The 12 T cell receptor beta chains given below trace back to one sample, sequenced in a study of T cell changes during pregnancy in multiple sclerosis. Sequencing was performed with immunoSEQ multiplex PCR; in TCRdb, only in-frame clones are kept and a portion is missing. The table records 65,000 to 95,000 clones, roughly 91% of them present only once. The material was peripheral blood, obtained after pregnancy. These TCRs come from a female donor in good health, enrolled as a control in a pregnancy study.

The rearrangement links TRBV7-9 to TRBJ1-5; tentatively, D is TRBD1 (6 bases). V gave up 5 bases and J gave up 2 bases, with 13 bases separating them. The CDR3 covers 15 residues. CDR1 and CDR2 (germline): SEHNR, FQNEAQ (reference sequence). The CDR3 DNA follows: TGTGCCAGCAGCCCCAGGGGAACGGGCAATCAGCCCCAGCATTTT. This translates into CASSPRGTGNQPQHF.

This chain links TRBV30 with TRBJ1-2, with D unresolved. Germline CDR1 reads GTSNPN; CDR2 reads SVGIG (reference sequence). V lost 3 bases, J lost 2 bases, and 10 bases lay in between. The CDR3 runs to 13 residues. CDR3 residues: CAWRIFGNYGYTF. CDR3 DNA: TGTGCCTGGAGAATATTTGGCAACTATGGCTACACCTTC.

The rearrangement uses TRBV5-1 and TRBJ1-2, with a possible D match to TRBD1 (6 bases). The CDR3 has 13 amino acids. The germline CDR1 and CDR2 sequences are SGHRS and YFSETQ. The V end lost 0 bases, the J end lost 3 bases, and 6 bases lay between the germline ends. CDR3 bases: TGCGCCAGCAGCTTGGACAGGGACTATGGCTACACCTTC. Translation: CASSLDRDYGYTF. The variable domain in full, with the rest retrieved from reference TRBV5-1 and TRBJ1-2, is KAGVTQTPRYLIKTRGQQVTLSCSPISGHRSVSWYQQTPGQGLQFLFEYFSETQRNKGNFPGRFSGRQFSNSRSEMNVSTLELGDSALYLCASSLDRDYGYTFGSGTRLTVV.

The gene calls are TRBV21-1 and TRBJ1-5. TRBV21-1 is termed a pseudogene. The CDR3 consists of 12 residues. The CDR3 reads CASTGVRQPQHF. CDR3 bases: TGTGCCAGCACCGGGGTGAGGCAGCCCCAGCATTTT.

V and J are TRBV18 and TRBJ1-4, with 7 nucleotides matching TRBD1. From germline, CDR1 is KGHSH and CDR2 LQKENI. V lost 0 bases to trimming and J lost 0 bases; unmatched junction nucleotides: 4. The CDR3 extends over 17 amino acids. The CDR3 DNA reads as TGTGCCAGCTCACCACCGGGACAGCTTGCAACTAATGAAAAACTGTTTTTT. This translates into CASSPPGQLATNEKLFF.

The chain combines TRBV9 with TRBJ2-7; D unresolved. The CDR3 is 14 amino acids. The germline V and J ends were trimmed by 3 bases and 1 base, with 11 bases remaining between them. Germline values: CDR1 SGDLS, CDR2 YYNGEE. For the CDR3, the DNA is TGTGCCAGCAGCGCATCGACTTTTTCCTACGAGCAGTACTTC. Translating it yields CASSASTFSYEQYF.

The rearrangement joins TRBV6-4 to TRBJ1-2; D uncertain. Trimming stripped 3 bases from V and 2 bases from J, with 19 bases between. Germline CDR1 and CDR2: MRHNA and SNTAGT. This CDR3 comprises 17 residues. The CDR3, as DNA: TGTGCCAGCAGTGAGTTTTTTTCGGGAGGGCTCAACTATGGCTACACCTTC. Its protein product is CASSEFFSGGLNYGYTF.

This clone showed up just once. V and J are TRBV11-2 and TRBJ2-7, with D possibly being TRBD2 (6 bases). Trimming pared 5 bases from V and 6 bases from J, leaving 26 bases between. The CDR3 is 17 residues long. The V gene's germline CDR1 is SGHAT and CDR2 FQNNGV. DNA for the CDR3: TGTGCCAGCAGCCGCGGACGGCCGGGGGTTTTGCGTGGCGAGCAGTACTTC. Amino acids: CASSRGRPGVLRGEQYF.

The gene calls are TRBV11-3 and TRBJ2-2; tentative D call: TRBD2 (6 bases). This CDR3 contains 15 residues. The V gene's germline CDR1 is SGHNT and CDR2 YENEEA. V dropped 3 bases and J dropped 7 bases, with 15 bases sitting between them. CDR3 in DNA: TGTGCCAGCAGCTTGGGGGGTAAACACGACGGGGAGCTGTTTTTT. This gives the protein CASSLGGKHDGELFF.

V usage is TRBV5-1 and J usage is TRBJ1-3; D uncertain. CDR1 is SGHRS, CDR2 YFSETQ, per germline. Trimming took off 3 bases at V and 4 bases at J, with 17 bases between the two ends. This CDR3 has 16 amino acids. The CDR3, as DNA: TGCGCCAGCAGCTCGTCTGTTGCGTCAGGAGGAAACACCATATATTTT. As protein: CASSSSVASGGNTIYF. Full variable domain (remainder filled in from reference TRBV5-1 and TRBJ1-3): KAGVTQTPRYLIKTRGQQVTLSCSPISGHRSVSWYQQTPGQGLQFLFEYFSETQRNKGNFPGRFSGRQFSNSRSEMNVSTLELGDSALYLCASSSSVASGGNTIYFGEGSWLTVV.

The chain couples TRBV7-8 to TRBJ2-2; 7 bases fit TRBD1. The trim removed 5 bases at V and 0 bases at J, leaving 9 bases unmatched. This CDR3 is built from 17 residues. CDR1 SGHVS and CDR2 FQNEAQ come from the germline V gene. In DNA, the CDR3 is TGTGCCAGCAGCCCCCGACCTGGGACAGCGAACACCGGGGAGCTGTTTTTT. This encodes CASSPRPGTANTGELFF.

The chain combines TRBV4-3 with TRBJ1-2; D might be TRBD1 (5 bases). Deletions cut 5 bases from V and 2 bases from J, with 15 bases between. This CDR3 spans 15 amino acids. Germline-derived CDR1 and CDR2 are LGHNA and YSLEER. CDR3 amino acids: CASSFVSQGNYGYTF. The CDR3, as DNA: TGCGCCAGCAGCTTTGTCTCCCAGGGCAACTATGGCTACACCTTC.